What follows is one TCR beta chain and its context. This entry is derived from a study of patients and donors after allogeneic stem cell transplantation. TCRdb used MiXCR to reprocess the RT-PCR reads, holding one entry per CDR3 protein. The sample lists 900,000 to 1,000,000 distinct CDR3 sequences, approximately 19% occurring once. Sequencing was done on a sample of blood, either unsorted or a sorted T cell fraction (not recorded which). The TCR sequence derives from a human donor who was either an allogeneic HSCT recipient or a stem cell or donor lymphocyte infusion donor (not recorded which). It is not recorded whose cells these are; they may come from a transplant donor.

Here the CDR3 reads CSVQIQVVANTIYF. The DNA of the CDR3 is TGCAGCGTTCAAATACAGGTAGTGGCGAACACCATATATTTT. The rearrangement links TRBV29-1 to TRBJ1-3; possibly TRBD1 for D (5 bases). Germline values: CDR1 SQVTM, CDR2 ANQGSEA. The CDR3 length is 14 residues. Trimming left V 5 bases short and J 7 bases short, with 18 bases between.